This T cell receptor (beta chain) was identified during a study of T-cell reconstitution after alpha-beta-depleted transplantation in children. J gave up 2 bases and V 3 bases, and 4 bases lay outside the gene matches. This CDR3 is built from 14 residues. Germline V gene sequence: CDR1 MNHEY, CDR2 SMNVEV (reference sequence). Unique molecular identifiers were used to barcode this TCRbeta library. Via MiXCR, TCRdb re-called the PCR reads, giving one row per CDR3 protein. The data hold 610,000 or so distinct CDR3 sequences, with over 20% observed a single time. General study points: Most T-cell counts and diversity one year after the transplant came from T cells that were newly produced. Surviving recipient T cells and intrathymic progenitors accounted for some patients' high TCRbeta diversity at day 60.

About this clonotype itself: Its antigen is not known.

The chain is built from TRBV27 and TRBJ2-7, with 7 bases lining up with TRBD1. The clonotype was recovered from a boy in the first two years of life with Wiskott-Aldrich syndrome, due to receive a stem cell transplant. Sequences were derived from PBMCs, sampled before TCRalphabeta/CD19-depleted stem cell transplant. CDR3 sequence reads: CASSFGDRPYEQYF. CDR3 bases: TGTGCCAGCAGTTTCGGGGACAGACCCTACGAGCAGTACTTC.